This passage covers 5 T cell receptor beta chains from one sample sequenced in a study of T cells in women clearing cervical HPV infection (dated by TCRdb to the late 2010s). Library preparation used the immunoSEQ multiplex PCR assay. The table comes from immuneACCESS by way of TCRdb, which keeps in-frame sequences with V and J called. Part of the clones is missing from these tables; in studies checked, under half for an unresolved V gene and the rest for unknown reasons. The sample table holds 15,000 to 20,000 clones. In total, the top ten clones hold 7.2% of the sample. Sequencing was done on a sample of blood buffy coat. These receptors came from a woman aged 18 to 75 with a cervical HPV16 infection that either progressed to CIN3+ or cleared (not recorded which).

With regard to this clone: The read is 3 residues too short to cover the CDR3 end, so that end is filled in from the germline J gene. The V and J genes are TRBV5-1 and TRBJ2-7, with a possible D match to TRBD2 (5 bases). The CDR3 loop spans 15 amino acids. Between the trimmed V and J ends, which lost 1 base and 1 base, there was a span of 12 bases. Germline lookup yields CDR1 SGHRS and CDR2 YFSETQ. The DNA read from the CDR3 is TGCGCCAGCAGCTTGAATCGGGGTGCGTCCTACGAG. Amino acids: CASSLNRGASYE. The whole CDR3 sequence reads CASSLNRGASYEQYF.

Remarks on this clone: The read stops 3 residues short of the end of the CDR3; the missing end is completed from the germline J gene. V is TRBV9 and J is TRBJ2-3; 9 nucleotides agree with TRBD2. This CDR3 has 14 residues. The germline gives CDR1 SGDLS, CDR2 YYNGEE. V lost 3 bases and J lost 6; bases outside the gene matches: 5. CDR3 region: CASSAAGGRDTQYF. CDR3 DNA, as far as it was read: TGTGCCAGCAGCGCCGCGGGGGGGCGTGATACG.

Turning to this clone: The read terminates 3 residues before the CDR3 end, so the remaining end is supplied by the germline J gene. The chain has TRBV12-3 or TRBV12-4 and TRBJ1-4, with 8 bases matching TRBD1. CDR3 length: 14 amino acids. J was trimmed by 8 bases and V by 2 bases; bases with no gene match: 4. The CDR3 sequence: CASSLSQGAEKLFF. The sequenced CDR3 bases are TGTGCCAGCAGTTTAAGTCAGGGGGCAGAAAAA.

Remarks on this clone: Read data end 3 residues before the CDR3 end; the end is taken from the germline J gene. The chain couples TRBV19 to TRBJ1-5, with D maybe TRBD1 (6 bases). Trimming stripped 6 bases from V and 4 bases from J, with 13 bases between. Germline V gives CDR1 LNHDA, CDR2 SQIVND (reference sequence). This CDR3 contains 14 residues. The CDR3 protein is CASRHRAGNQPQHF. The covered CDR3 bases are TGTGCCAGTAGACACAGGGCCGGTAATCAGCCC. The entire variable domain, with the rest obtained from reference TRBV19 and TRBJ1-5, is as follows: DGGITQSPKYLFRKEGQNVTLSCEQNLNHDAMYWYRQDPGQGLRLIYYSQIVNDFQKGDIAEGYSVSREKKESFPLTVTSAQKNPTAFYLCASRHRAGNQPQHFGDGTRLSIL.

Note on this clone: The sequenced fragment ends 3 residues before the CDR3 boundary, so the rest is inferred from the germline J gene. The genes are TRBV10-2 and TRBJ2-7, with a tentative D call TRBD1 (5 bases). Germline V CDR1 and CDR2: WSHSY, SAAADI. This CDR3 is 14 amino acids long. Trimming removed 6 bases from V and 3 bases from J, with 15 bases in between. The CDR3 loop is CASRDSPNVYEQYF. The DNA read from the CDR3 is TGCGCCAGCAGAGACAGTCCTAATGTCTACGAG.